The present entry profiles one T cell receptor (beta chain) with its context. As yet, its antigen is unknown. These data originate in a study of graft-versus-host responses after intestinal transplantation. Background on the study: Once they had received anti-thymocyte globulin induction, all recipients took tacrolimus and steroids for about 3 years. Study-level findings and limits: GvH clonotypes were identified within recipient marrow, with a subset emerging first in ileum or blood.

The trim removed 8 bases at V and 9 bases at J, leaving 14 bases unmatched. CDR1 and CDR2 from the germline V gene are MDHEN and SYDVKM. This CDR3 contains 16 residues. TCRdb's table, derived via immunoSEQ multiplex PCR, lists solely in-frame clones and lacks some. The table lists about 120,000 clones, about nine tenths of them singletons. V and J are TRBV28 and TRBJ2-1, with TRBD1 matching 12 bases. This clonotype originated in a human donor who received an intestinal transplant. Sequenced material: unstimulated CD4+ T cells sorted from spleen or lymph node cells, taken before intestinal transplant. CDR3 DNA: TGTGCCAGCTTCCCCCCGGGACAGGGGGCTGTGGCTGAGCAGTTCTTC. Its protein product is CASFPPGQGAVAEQFF. Looking up the rest from reference TRBV28 and TRBJ2-1 gives the full variable domain: DVKVTQSSRYLVKRTGEKVFLECVQDMDHENMFWYRQDPGLGLRLIYFSYDVKMKEKGDIPEGYSVSREKKERFSLILESASTNQTSMYLCASFPPGQGAVAEQFFGPGTRLTVL.